The 26 T cell receptor beta chains below were found in one sample sequenced in a study of cytomegalovirus exposure and HLA in healthy donors. TCRdb keeps only in-frame clones here, not all; method: immunoSEQ multiplex PCR. Counted here are tens of thousands of clones, about 96% occurring once; the ten biggest clones make up just over 0.9%. What was sequenced was PBMCs. These receptors were collected from a young man in good health and CMV-seronegative.

V is TRBV14 and J is TRBJ2-2; D gene unclear. Per the germline V gene, CDR1 is SGHDN and CDR2 is FVKESK. The CDR3 loop spans 10 amino acids. The ends were cut back, 7 bases at V and 9 bases at J, with 6 bases in the middle. The CDR3 here is CASKDRELFF. Here the CDR3 DNA reads TGTGCCAGCAAAGACAGGGAGCTGTTTTTT.

The chain has TRBV12-5 and TRBJ2-1, with TRBD2 matching 8 bases. V lost 9 bases to trimming and J lost 7 bases; unmatched junction nucleotides: 8. Germline loops: CDR1 LGHNT, CDR2 FRNRAP. The CDR3 is 13 amino acids. CDR3 coding DNA: TGTGCTAGAGAGCGTCAGCGGGAGAATGAGCAGTTCTTC. It codes for CARERQRENEQFF.

This chain connects TRBV4-1 to TRBJ2-3, with a tentative D call TRBD2 (6 bases). Germline CDR1 reads MGHRA; CDR2 reads YSYEKL. V dropped 3 bases and J dropped 6 bases, with 13 bases sitting between them. This CDR3 comprises 14 residues. The CDR3 sequence: CASSQATLADTQYF. For the CDR3, the DNA is TGCGCCAGCAGCCAGGCCACCCTAGCGGATACGCAGTATTTT.

This chain links TRBV6-6 with TRBJ2-1, with 9 bases that match TRBD2. CDR1 is MNHNY and CDR2 is SVGAGI in the germline V gene (reference sequence). CDR3 length: 14 amino acids. V was pared by 6 bases and J by 6 bases, with 6 bases of the junction left unmatched. This chain's CDR3 is CASSIAGVSNEQFF. The CDR3 DNA follows: TGTGCCAGCAGCATAGCGGGAGTTAGCAATGAGCAGTTCTTC.

The chain recombines TRBV9 with TRBJ2-2; 8 nucleotides align to TRBD2. Germline assignment: CDR1 SGDLS and CDR2 YYNGEE. V shed 3 bases, J shed 6 bases, and the junction held 16 bases outside the gene matches. This CDR3 has 18 residues. The CDR3 loop reads CASSEGPPYSGKAGELFF. Here the CDR3 DNA reads TGTGCCAGCAGCGAGGGGCCCCCGTATAGCGGGAAGGCCGGGGAGCTGTTTTTT.

The chain uses TRBV7-9 and TRBJ2-6, with TRBD2 matching over 13 bases. The germline V gene encodes CDR1 SEHNR and CDR2 FQNEAQ (reference sequence). The trim removed 4 bases at V and 0 bases at J, leaving 6 bases unmatched. The CDR3 has 19 amino acids. The CDR3 nucleotides read TGTGCCAGCAGCTCGACTAGCGGGAGGATACCCTCTGGGGCCAACGTCCTGACTTTC. The encoded protein is CASSSTSGRIPSGANVLTF. The whole variable domain, filled in from reference TRBV7-9 and TRBJ2-6, reads DTGVSQNPRHKITKRGQNVTFRCDPISEHNRLYWYRQTLGQGPEFLTYFQNEAQLEKSRLLSDRFSAERPKGSFSTLEIQRTEQGDSAMYLCASSSTSGRIPSGANVLTFGAGSRLTVL.

Comments on this clone: Different DNA sequences within this sample yield the same CDR3. The chain is built from TRBV9 and TRBJ1-1; a possible D gene is TRBD1 (5 bases). This CDR3 comprises 13 residues. Between the trimmed V and J ends, which lost 4 bases and 1 base, there was a span of 8 bases. In germline, CDR1 is SGDLS, CDR2 YYNGEE. The CDR3 is CASSRGGNTEAFF. CDR3 in DNA: TGTGCCAGCAGCCGGGGGGGGAACACTGAAGCTTTCTTT. The full variable domain, with the rest looked up from reference TRBV9 and TRBJ1-1, is DSGVTQTPKHLITATGQRVTLRCSPRSGDLSVYWYQQSLDQGLQFLIQYYNGEERAKGNILERFSAQQFPDLHSELNLSSLELGDSALYFCASSRGGNTEAFFGQGTRLTVV.

This clone was counted a single time. V is TRBV2 and J is TRBJ2-1, with 14 bases fitting TRBD2. Unmatched junction bases numbered 9, after V lost 8 bases and J lost 12 bases. Germline CDR1 is SNHLY and CDR2 is FYNNEI. This CDR3 is built from 14 residues. The CDR3 here is CASRGGLAGVGQFF. As DNA, the CDR3 is TGTGCCAGCCGGGGGGGACTAGCGGGAGTAGGGCAGTTCTTC.

This clone appeared a single time. The CDR3 here is CASSQDNVGTGNAGANVLTF. The DNA for the CDR3 is TGTGCCAGCAGCCAAGATAACGTGGGGACAGGGAACGCTGGGGCCAACGTCCTGACTTTC. V usage is TRBV4-2 and J usage is TRBJ2-6; 9 bases are shared with TRBD1. Losses at the gene ends were 0 bases for V and 2 bases for J; bases not matched to a gene: 11. The V gene's germline CDR1 is LGHNA and CDR2 YNFKEQ. The CDR3 loop spans 20 amino acids.

Only one count was recorded for this clone. The chain carries TRBV6-5 and TRBJ2-1, with 9 bases that match TRBD2. The CDR3 is made up of 16 amino acids. V lost 0 bases and J lost 7; bases outside the gene matches: 7. Germline V gene sequence: CDR1 MNHEY, CDR2 SVGAGI. The CDR3 DNA reads as TGTGCCAGCAGTTACTCGCTGGCGGGAGGGCAGAATGAGCAGTTCTTC. The encoded protein is CASSYSLAGGQNEQFF.

This clone was seen once. The rearrangement joins TRBV5-1 to TRBJ2-7, with 7 bases aligning to TRBD1. The V and J ends lost 4 bases and 0 bases, in that order; junction bases with no gene match: 4. In germline, CDR1 is SGHRS, CDR2 YFSETQ. The CDR3 spans 14 residues. The CDR3 DNA is TGCGCCAGCAGCCGCGACAGGGTCTCCTACGAGCAGTACTTC. It specifies CASSRDRVSYEQYF.

The CDR3 loop is CASAGTSGRTYNEQFF. DNA for the CDR3: TGTGCCAGCGCCGGGACTAGCGGGAGGACCTACAATGAGCAGTTCTTC. This chain links TRBV27 with TRBJ2-1; 15 bases match TRBD2. The CDR3 runs 16 residues. The germline V gene has CDR1 MNHEY and CDR2 SMNVEV (reference sequence). Trimming took 8 bases from V and 2 from J; bases not matched to a gene: 4.

The gene calls are TRBV5-5 and TRBJ1-2; D might be TRBD1 (5 bases). Germline V gene sequence: CDR1 SGHKS, CDR2 YYEKEE (reference sequence). Trimming removed 1 base at V and 2 bases at J, with 9 bases between. This CDR3 region has 14 residues. The CDR3 coding sequence is TGTGCCAGCAGCTTGCAGGGAGGGAACTATGGCTACACCTTC. Its protein is CASSLQGGNYGYTF.

This chain joins TRBV7-9 and TRBJ2-5; 12 bases are a match to TRBD2. The CDR3 covers 18 residues. Germline V gene data show CDR1 as SEHNR and CDR2 as FQNEAQ (reference sequence). Trimming removed 1 base from V and 5 bases from J; junction bases left unmatched: 11. The CDR3 loop reads CASSLGLAGGPFEETQYF. The CDR3 nucleotides read TGTGCCAGCAGCTTAGGTCTAGCGGGAGGGCCGTTTGAGGAGACCCAGTACTTC.

V is TRBV4-3 and J is TRBJ2-7; TRBD2 agrees at 8 bases. V was pared by 0 bases and J by 2 bases, with 3 bases of the junction left unmatched. Germline V lookup: CDR1 LGHNA, CDR2 YSLEER. The CDR3 totals 15 residues. The CDR3 here is CASSQELADAYEQYF. The CDR3 coding sequence is TGCGCCAGCAGCCAAGAACTAGCGGATGCCTACGAGCAGTACTTC.

This clone has a single count. The chain's CDR3 is CASLASGRRGDTQYF. The CDR3 DNA reads as TGTGCCAGCTTGGCTAGCGGGAGAAGGGGAGATACGCAGTATTTT. The rearrangement joins TRBV7-9 to TRBJ2-3, with 10 nucleotides matching TRBD2. This CDR3 has 15 amino acids. Unmatched junction bases numbered 10, after V lost 8 bases and J lost 5 bases. CDR1 is SEHNR, CDR2 FQNEAQ, per germline (reference sequence). Full variable domain (missing parts from reference TRBV7-9 and TRBJ2-3): DTGVSQNPRHKITKRGQNVTFRCDPISEHNRLYWYRQTLGQGPEFLTYFQNEAQLEKSRLLSDRFSAERPKGSFSTLEIQRTEQGDSAMYLCASLASGRRGDTQYFGPGTRLTVL.

The V gene is TRBV5-1, the J gene TRBJ2-3; no firm D call. Germline CDR1 and CDR2: SGHRS and YFSETQ. V was cut by 3 bases and J by 5 bases, with 13 bases left in between. The length of the CDR3 is 14 residues. CDR3 protein: CASSSRQSGDTQYF. The CDR3 DNA is TGCGCCAGCAGCTCGAGGCAGAGTGGAGATACGCAGTATTTT.

V is TRBV23-1 and J is TRBJ1-5; D is unclear. TRBV23-1 is annotated as an ORF whose role is uncertain. Trimming cost V 0 bases and J 7 bases, with 16 bases left between them. The CDR3 totals 16 residues. CDR3 DNA sequence: TGCGCCAGCAGTCAATCGCTGGGAGGTCTGGAGCAGCCCCAGCATTTT. Amino acids: CASSQSLGGLEQPQHF.

CDR3 nucleotide sequence: TGTGCCAGTAGTATCCGGGAGAATTCCTACGAGCAGTACTTC. Protein product: CASSIRENSYEQYF. This chain joins TRBV19 and TRBJ2-7; weak D call: TRBD2 (6 bases). V lost 3 bases and J 1 base, leaving 10 bases between the germline ends. CDR1 is LNHDA and CDR2 is SQIVND in the germline V gene (reference sequence). The CDR3 extends over 14 amino acids.

The chain joins TRBV5-8 to TRBJ2-7, with D tentatively TRBD1 (5 bases). Germline V gives CDR1 SGHTS, CDR2 YDEGEE. The CDR3 loop spans 14 amino acids. V lost 0 bases to trimming and J lost 4 bases, with 11 bases between them. The CDR3 bases are TGTGCCAGCAGCTTGGGACAGCCCATGTACGAGCAGTACTTC. This sequence encodes CASSLGQPMYEQYF.

V and J are TRBV6-1 and TRBJ2-4, with 11 positions matching TRBD2. This CDR3 has 15 amino acids. Unmatched junction bases numbered 10, after V lost 7 bases and J lost 8 bases. Germline CDR1 is MNHNS and CDR2 is SASEGT. CDR3 coding DNA: TGTGCCAGCAATCCTTTAGCGGGAGGGGAGGACATTCAGTACTTC. It translates to CASNPLAGGEDIQYF.

The genes are TRBV29-1 and TRBJ2-7; 8 bases map to TRBD2. This CDR3 region has 14 residues. Trimming removed 6 bases from V and 1 base from J; junction bases left unmatched: 8. CDR1 and CDR2 (germline): SQVTM, ANQGSEA. CDR3 residues: CSVRSGSRSYEQYF. CDR3 nucleotides: TGCAGCGTCAGAAGCGGGAGCCGTTCCTACGAGCAGTACTTC.

V and J are TRBV10-1 and TRBJ2-4, with D perhaps matching TRBD2 (7 bases). The CDR3 extends over 15 amino acids. The germline gives CDR1 WNHNN, CDR2 SYGVQD (reference sequence). The V end was cut by 0 bases, the J end by 8 bases, with 14 bases between. The CDR3, as DNA: TGCGCCAGCAGTGAGTCGCGGGGGCTCCGGGACATTCAGTACTTC. Amino acid sequence: CASSESRGLRDIQYF.

This clone appeared once. The chain is built from TRBV18 and TRBJ2-1; 10 bases are shared with TRBD1. The CDR3 sequence is 15 residues long. The V and J ends lost 4 bases and 8 bases, in that order; junction bases with no gene match: 8. Germline values: CDR1 KGHSH, CDR2 LQKENI. CDR3 residues: CASSRGQGSQDEQFF. Here the CDR3 DNA reads TGTGCCAGCTCACGGGGACAGGGGAGCCAAGATGAGCAGTTCTTC.

The chain has TRBV5-1 and TRBJ2-1; 7 bases align to TRBD2. J lost 7 bases, V lost 0 bases, and 7 bases had no gene match. The CDR3 has 15 residues. Germline V gene lookup returns CDR1 SGHRS and CDR2 YFSETQ. In DNA, the CDR3 is TGCGCCAGCAGCTTGGTGGCGGGAGCGAGGAATGAGCAGTTCTTC. This codes for CASSLVAGARNEQFF.

The chain is built from TRBV29-1 and TRBJ2-1; 7 bases fit TRBD2. This CDR3 spans 17 amino acids. Per the germline V gene, CDR1 is SQVTM and CDR2 is ANQGSEA. The ends lost 5 bases at V and 5 bases at J; junction bases unmatched: 18. This chain's CDR3 is CSVSKRKRGGVNNEQFF. CDR3 coding DNA: TGCAGCGTTAGTAAACGCAAGCGGGGTGGGGTTAACAATGAGCAGTTCTTC.